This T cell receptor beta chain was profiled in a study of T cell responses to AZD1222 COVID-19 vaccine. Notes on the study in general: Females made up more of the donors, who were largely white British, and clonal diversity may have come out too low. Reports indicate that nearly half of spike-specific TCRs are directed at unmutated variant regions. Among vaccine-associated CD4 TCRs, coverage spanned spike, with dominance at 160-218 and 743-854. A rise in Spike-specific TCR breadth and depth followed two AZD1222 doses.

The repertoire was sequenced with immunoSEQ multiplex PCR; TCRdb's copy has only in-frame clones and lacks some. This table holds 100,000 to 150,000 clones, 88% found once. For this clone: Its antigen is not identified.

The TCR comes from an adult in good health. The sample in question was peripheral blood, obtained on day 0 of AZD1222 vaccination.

The DNA of the CDR3 is TGTGCCAGTAGTTCCGGGACGGGGGGCACGTATGGCTACACCTTC. This sequence encodes CASSSGTGGTYGYTF. The genes are TRBV19 and TRBJ1-2, with a possible D match to TRBD1 (6 bases). In germline, CDR1 is LNHDA, CDR2 SQIVND (reference sequence). The CDR3 is made up of 15 amino acids. The ends were cut back, 5 bases at V and 5 bases at J, with 18 bases in the middle.